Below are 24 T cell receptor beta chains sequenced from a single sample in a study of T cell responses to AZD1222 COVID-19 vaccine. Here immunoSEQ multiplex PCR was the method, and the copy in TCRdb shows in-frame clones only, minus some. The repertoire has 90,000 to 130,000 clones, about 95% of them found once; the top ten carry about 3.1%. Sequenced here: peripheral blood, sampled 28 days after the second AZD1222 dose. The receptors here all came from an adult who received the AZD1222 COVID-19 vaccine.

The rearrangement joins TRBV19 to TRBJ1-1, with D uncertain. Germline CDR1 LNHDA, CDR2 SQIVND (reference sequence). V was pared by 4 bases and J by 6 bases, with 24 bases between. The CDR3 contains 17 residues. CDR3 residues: CASSTPPEAPLTAEAFF. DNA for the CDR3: TGTGCCAGTAGTACGCCCCCGGAGGCTCCACTTACGGCTGAAGCTTTCTTT.

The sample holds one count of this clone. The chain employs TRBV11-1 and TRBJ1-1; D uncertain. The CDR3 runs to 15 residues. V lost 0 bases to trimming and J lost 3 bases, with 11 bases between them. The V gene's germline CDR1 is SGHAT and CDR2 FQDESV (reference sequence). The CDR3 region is CASSLASEGYTEAFF. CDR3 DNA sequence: TGTGCCAGCAGCTTAGCGTCAGAAGGGTACACTGAAGCTTTCTTT.

CDR3 sequence reads: CASSRLASYEQYF. The CDR3 DNA sequence: TGTGCCAGCAGTCGACTAGCATCCTACGAGCAGTACTTC. V gene TRBV5-6 combines with J gene TRBJ2-7; 7 bases map to TRBD2. The CDR3 consists of 13 residues. The germline gives CDR1 SGHDT, CDR2 YYEEEE. The trim removed 5 bases at V and 1 base at J, leaving 3 bases unmatched.

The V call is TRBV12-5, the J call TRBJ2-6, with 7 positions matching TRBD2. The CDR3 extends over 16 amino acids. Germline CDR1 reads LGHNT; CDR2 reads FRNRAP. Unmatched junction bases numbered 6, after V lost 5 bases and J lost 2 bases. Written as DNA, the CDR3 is TGTGCTAGTGGTCCCCGACGGGGGGCTGGGGCCAACGTCCTGACTTTC. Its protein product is CASGPRRGAGANVLTF.

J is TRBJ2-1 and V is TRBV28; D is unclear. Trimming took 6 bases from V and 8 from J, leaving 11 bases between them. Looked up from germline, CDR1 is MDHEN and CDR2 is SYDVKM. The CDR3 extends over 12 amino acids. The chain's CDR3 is CASSQVGYEQFF. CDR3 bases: TGTGCCAGCAGCCAGGTTGGGTATGAGCAGTTCTTC. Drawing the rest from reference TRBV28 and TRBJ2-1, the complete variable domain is DVKVTQSSRYLVKRTGEKVFLECVQDMDHENMFWYRQDPGLGLRLIYFSYDVKMKEKGDIPEGYSVSREKKERFSLILESASTNQTSMYLCASSQVGYEQFFGPGTRLTVL.

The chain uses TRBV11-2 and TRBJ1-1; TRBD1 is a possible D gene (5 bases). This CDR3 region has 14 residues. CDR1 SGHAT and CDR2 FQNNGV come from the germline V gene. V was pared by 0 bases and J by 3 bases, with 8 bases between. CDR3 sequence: CASSLERGYTEAFF. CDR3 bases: TGTGCCAGCAGCTTAGAACGGGGGTACACTGAAGCTTTCTTT.

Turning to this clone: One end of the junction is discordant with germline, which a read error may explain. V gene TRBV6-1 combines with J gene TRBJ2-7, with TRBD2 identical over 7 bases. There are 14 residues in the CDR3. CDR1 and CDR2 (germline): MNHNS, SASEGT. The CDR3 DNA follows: TGTGCCAGCAGCGAAGGCGGGAGAGGCAGCGAGCAGTACTTC. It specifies CASSEGGRGSEQYF.

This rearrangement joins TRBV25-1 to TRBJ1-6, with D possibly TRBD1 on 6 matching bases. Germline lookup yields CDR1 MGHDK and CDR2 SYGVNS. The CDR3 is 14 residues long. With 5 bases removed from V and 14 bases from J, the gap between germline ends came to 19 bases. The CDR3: CASSQWTVGGTLHF. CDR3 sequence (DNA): TGTGCCAGCAGTCAGTGGACAGTGGGAGGGACCCTCCACTTT.

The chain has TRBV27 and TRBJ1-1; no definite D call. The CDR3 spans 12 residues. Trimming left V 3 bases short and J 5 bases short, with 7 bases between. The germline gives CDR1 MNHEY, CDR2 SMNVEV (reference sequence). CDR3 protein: CASSFSGTEAFF. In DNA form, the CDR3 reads TGTGCCAGCAGTTTCTCGGGGACTGAAGCTTTCTTT.

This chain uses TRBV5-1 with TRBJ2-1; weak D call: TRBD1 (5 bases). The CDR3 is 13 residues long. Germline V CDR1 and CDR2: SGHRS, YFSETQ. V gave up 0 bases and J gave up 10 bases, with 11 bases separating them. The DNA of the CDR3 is TGCGCCAGCAGCTTGGCCCCGAGGACAGAGCAGTTCTTC. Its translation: CASSLAPRTEQFF.

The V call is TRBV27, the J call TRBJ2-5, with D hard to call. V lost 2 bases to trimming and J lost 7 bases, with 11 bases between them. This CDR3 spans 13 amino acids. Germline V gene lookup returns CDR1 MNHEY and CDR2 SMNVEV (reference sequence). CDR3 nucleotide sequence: TGTGCCAGCAGTTTAATAGGGCTAGGGACCCAGTACTTC. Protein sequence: CASSLIGLGTQYF.

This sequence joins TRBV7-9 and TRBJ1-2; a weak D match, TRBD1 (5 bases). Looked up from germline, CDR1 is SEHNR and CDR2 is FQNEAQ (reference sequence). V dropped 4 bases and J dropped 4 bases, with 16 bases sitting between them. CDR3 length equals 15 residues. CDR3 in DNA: TGTGCCAGCAGCTATGTGACAGAGGTATTCTATGGCTACACCTTC. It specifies CASSYVTEVFYGYTF.

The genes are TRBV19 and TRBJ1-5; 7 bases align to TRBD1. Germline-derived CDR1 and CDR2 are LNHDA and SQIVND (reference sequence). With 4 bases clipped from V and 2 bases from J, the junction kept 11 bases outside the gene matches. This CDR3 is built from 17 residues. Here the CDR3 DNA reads TGTGCCAGTAGTAGGGGACAGTGGGGGAATGGCAATCAGCCCCAGCATTTT. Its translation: CASSRGQWGNGNQPQHF.

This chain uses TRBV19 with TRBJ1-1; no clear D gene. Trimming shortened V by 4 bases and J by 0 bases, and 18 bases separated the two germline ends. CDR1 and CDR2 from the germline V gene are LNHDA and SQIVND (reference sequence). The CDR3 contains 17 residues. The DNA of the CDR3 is TGTGCCAGTAGTAATACTAAACCGTTCTGGATGAACACTGAAGCTTTCTTT. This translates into CASSNTKPFWMNTEAFF.

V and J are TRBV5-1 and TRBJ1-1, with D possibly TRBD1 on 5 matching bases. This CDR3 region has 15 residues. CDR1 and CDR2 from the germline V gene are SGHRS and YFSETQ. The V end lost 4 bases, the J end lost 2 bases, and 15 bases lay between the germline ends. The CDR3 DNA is TGCGCCAGCAGCCTCTTGGGGGGACTAAACACTGAAGCTTTCTTT. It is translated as CASSLLGGLNTEAFF.

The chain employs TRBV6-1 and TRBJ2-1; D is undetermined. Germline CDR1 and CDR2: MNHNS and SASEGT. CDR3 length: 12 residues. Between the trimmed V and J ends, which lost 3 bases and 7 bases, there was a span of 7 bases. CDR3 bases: TGTGCCAGCAGTGAGGGCCTGAATGAGCAGTTCTTC. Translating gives CASSEGLNEQFF.

CDR3 sequence: CATLTGNTQYF. CDR3 nucleotides: TGTGCCACCTTAACGGGGAATACGCAGTATTTT. V is TRBV6-5 and J is TRBJ2-3, with D possibly being TRBD2 (5 bases). CDR3 size: 11 residues. Trimming stripped 10 bases from V and 7 bases from J, with 12 bases between. Per the germline V gene, CDR1 is MNHEY and CDR2 is SVGAGI.

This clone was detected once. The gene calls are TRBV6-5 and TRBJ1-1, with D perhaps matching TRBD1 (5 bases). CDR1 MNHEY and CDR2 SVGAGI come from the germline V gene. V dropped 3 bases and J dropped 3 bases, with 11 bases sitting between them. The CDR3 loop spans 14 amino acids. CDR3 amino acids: CASSYWGQDTEAFF. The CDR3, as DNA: TGTGCCAGCAGTTATTGGGGCCAGGACACTGAAGCTTTCTTT.

The CDR3 spells CATREGASTYGYTF. The CDR3 DNA follows: TGTGCCACCAGGGAGGGGGCCTCCACTTATGGCTACACCTTC. The chain carries TRBV15 and TRBJ1-2; 7 bases align to TRBD1. The CDR3 consists of 14 residues. Germline-derived CDR1 and CDR2 are LNHNV and YYDKDF (reference sequence). V dropped 6 bases and J dropped 5; count of bases not matched to a gene: 9.

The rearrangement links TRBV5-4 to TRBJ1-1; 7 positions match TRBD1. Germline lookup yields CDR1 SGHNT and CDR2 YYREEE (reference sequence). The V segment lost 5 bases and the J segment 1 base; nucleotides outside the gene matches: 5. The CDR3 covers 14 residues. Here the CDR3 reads CASRQDRPNTEAFF. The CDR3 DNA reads TGTGCCAGCAGACAGGACAGGCCGAACACTGAAGCTTTCTTT.

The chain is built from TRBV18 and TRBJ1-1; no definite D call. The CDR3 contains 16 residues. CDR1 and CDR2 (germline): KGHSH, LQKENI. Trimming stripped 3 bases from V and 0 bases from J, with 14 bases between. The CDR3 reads CASSPRKVTMNTEAFF. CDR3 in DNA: TGTGCCAGCTCACCCCGAAAGGTGACCATGAACACTGAAGCTTTCTTT.

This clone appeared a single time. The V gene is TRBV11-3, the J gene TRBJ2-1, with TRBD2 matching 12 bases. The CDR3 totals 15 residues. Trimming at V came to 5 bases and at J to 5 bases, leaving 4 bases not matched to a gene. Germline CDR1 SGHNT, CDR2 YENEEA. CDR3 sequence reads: CASSTGLAGNNEQFF. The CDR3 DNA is TGTGCCAGCAGCACTGGACTAGCGGGAAACAATGAGCAGTTCTTC.

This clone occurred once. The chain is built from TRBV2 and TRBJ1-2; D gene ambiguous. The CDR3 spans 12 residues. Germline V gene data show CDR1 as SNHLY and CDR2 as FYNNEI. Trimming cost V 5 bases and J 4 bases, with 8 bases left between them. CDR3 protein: CASSITSYGYTF. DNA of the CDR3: TGTGCCAGCAGTATAACAAGCTATGGCTACACCTTC.

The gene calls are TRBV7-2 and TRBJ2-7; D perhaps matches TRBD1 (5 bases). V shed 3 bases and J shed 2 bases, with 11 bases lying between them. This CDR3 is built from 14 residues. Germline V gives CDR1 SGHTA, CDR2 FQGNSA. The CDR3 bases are TGTGCCAGCAGCTTGGAAACAGGACCCTACGAGCAGTACTTC. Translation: CASSLETGPYEQYF.